These 6 T cell receptor beta chains originate from one sample sequenced in a study of blood T cells in healthy people across ages. Primers used in a second PCR of roughly 7 to 12 cycles were a sample-barcoded 5' primer and a J-beta primer mix. MiXCR was run by TCRdb on the 5' RACE reads, yielding one entry per CDR3 protein. The sample contains around 280,000 distinct CDR3 sequences, around 29% of which appear only once. Sequencing was performed on blood. These receptors were obtained from a woman aged 65 to 85 in good health.

The gene calls are TRBV6-1 and TRBJ2-7; D gene uncertain. The ends were cut back, 6 bases at V and 2 bases at J, with 11 bases in the middle. CDR1 and CDR2 from the germline V gene are MNHNS and SASEGT. The CDR3 has 13 residues. For the CDR3, the DNA is TGTGCCAGCAGCCCTCGACATCCCTACGAGCAGTACTTC. This encodes CASSPRHPYEQYF.

This clonotype was observed a few times. The chain has TRBV7-8 and TRBJ1-5; D perhaps matches TRBD1 (5 bases). This CDR3 comprises 18 residues. V lost 0 bases and J 3 bases, leaving 18 bases between the germline ends. The germline CDR1 and CDR2 sequences are SGHVS and FQNEAQ. CDR3 sequence reads: CASSLARRVQGLNQPQHF. The CDR3 nucleotides are TGTGCCAGCAGCTTAGCGCGAAGGGTGCAGGGACTCAATCAGCCCCAGCATTTT. The full variable domain, rest sourced from reference TRBV7-8 and TRBJ1-5, is GAGVSQSPRYKVAKRGQDVALRCDPISGHVSLFWYQQALGQGPEFLTYFQNEAQLDKSGLPSDRFFAERPEGSVSTLKIQRTQQEDSAVYLCASSLARRVQGLNQPQHFGDGTRLSIL.

This clonotype has only a few counts. The chain combines TRBV12-3 or TRBV12-4 with TRBJ2-5; possible D gene TRBD2, 6 bases. V lost 6 bases and J 7 bases, leaving 15 bases between the germline ends. The CDR3 covers 13 residues. The chain's CDR3 is CASSLEEGRTQYF. In DNA form, the CDR3 reads TGTGCCAGCAGCCTAGAGGAGGGTAGGACCCAGTACTTC.

As regards this clonotype: Relative to the germline gene, one junction end is altered; a read error may explain this. The gene calls are TRBV4-1 and TRBJ2-5; 11 nucleotides line up with TRBD2. CDR1 and CDR2 from the germline V gene are MGHRA and YSYEKL. This CDR3 region has 15 residues. The CDR3 spells CASSQSGLAEEIQYF. CDR3 sequence (DNA): TGCGCCAGCAGCCAATCGGGACTAGCGGAAGAGATCCAGTACTTC.

The CDR3 sequence is CASSLPGKRGNTEAFF. The CDR3 nucleotides are TGTGCCAGCAGTCTTCCAGGGAAGCGAGGGAACACTGAAGCTTTCTTT. The J gene is TRBJ1-1, the V gene TRBV5-4; a weak D match, TRBD1 (5 bases). Germline V gene sequence: CDR1 SGHNT, CDR2 YYREEE (reference sequence). V lost 5 bases, J lost 1 base, and 18 bases lay in between. The CDR3 is 16 residues long. Combining the CDR3 with reference TRBV5-4 and TRBJ1-1 gives the whole variable domain ETGVTQSPTHLIKTRGQQVTLRCSSQSGHNTVSWYQQALGQGPQFIFQYYREEENGRGNFPPRFSGLQFPNYSSELNVNALELDDSALYLCASSLPGKRGNTEAFFGQGTRLTVV.

This clonotype was picked up one time. The chain links TRBV29-1 to TRBJ1-1; 8 bases agree with TRBD1. V dropped 7 bases and J dropped 0; count of bases not matched to a gene: 13. This CDR3 contains 16 residues. From germline, CDR1 is SQVTM and CDR2 ANQGSEA. Here the CDR3 reads CSAQGQGIFLNTEAFF. Written as DNA, the CDR3 is TGCAGCGCCCAAGGACAGGGAATTTTTTTGAACACTGAAGCTTTCTTT.